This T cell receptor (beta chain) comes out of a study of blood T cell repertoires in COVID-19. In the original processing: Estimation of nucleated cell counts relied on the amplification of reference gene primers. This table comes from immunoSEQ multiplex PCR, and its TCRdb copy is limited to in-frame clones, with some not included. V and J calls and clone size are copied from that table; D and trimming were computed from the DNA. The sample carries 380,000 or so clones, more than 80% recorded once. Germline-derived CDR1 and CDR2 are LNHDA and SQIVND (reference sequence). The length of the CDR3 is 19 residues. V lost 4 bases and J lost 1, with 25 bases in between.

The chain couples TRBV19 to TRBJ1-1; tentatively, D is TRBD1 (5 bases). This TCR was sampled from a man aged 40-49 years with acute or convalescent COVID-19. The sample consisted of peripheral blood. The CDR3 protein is CASSTSQSGGVRGNTEAFF. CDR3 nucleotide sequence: TGTGCCAGTAGTACTTCCCAGTCCGGAGGGGTAAGGGGGAACACTGAAGCTTTCTTT.